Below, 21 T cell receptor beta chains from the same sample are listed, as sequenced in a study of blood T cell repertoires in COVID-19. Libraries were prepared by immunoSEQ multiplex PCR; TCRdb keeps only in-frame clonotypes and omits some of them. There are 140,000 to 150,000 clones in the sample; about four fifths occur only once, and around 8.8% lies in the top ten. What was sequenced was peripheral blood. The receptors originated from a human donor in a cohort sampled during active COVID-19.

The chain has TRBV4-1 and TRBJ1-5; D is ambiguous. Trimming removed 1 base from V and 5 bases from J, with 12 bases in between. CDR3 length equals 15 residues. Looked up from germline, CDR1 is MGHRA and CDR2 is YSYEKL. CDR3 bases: TGCGCCAGCAGCCAAGTTCCAGGCTCGGATCAGCCCCAGCATTTT. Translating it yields CASSQVPGSDQPQHF.

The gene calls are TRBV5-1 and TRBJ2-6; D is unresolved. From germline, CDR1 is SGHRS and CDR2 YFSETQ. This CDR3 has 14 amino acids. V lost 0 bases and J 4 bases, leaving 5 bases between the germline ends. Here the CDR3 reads CASSLVAGANVLTF. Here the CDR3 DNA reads TGCGCCAGCAGCTTGGTAGCCGGGGCCAACGTCCTGACTTTC.

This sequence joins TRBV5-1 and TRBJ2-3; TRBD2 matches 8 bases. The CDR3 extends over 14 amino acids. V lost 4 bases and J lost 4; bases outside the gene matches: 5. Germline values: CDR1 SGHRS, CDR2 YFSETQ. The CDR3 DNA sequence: TGCGCCAGCAGCCCAGCGGGGGCCGCAGATACGCAGTATTTT. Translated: CASSPAGAADTQYF.

CDR3 sequence: CATKSGGKGYGYTF. Written as DNA, the CDR3 is TGTGCCACCAAATCAGGGGGCAAGGGCTATGGCTACACCTTC. This rearrangement joins TRBV2 to TRBJ1-2; TRBD1 matches 8 bases. The CDR3 contains 14 residues. The junction had 11 bases not matched to a gene; V was cut back by 10 bases and J by 4 bases. Germline assignment: CDR1 SNHLY and CDR2 FYNNEI.

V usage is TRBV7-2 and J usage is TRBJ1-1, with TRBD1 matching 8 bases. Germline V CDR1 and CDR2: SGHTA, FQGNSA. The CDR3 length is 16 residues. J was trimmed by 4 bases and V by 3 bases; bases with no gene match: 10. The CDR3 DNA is TGTGCCAGCAGCTTGAGGACAGGGTCGGTATCCACTGAAGCTTTCTTT. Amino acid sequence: CASSLRTGSVSTEAFF.

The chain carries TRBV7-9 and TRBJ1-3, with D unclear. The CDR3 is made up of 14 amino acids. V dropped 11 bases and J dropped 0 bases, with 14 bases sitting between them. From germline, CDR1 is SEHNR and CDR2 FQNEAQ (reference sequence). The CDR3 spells CAVPAQSSGNTIYF. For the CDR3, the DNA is TGTGCCGTCCCGGCACAGAGCTCTGGAAACACCATATATTTT.

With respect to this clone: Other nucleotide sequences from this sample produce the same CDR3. Here the CDR3 reads CASSPGQGPGNTIYF. CDR3 coding DNA: TGTGCCAGCTCACCCGGACAGGGCCCTGGAAACACCATATATTTT. The rearrangement joins TRBV18 to TRBJ1-3, with 8 bases fitting TRBD1. The CDR3 totals 15 residues. Germline-derived CDR1 and CDR2 are KGHSH and LQKENI. The V and J ends lost 3 bases and 2 bases, in that order; junction bases with no gene match: 3. The variable domain in full, completed from reference TRBV18 and TRBJ1-3, reads NAGVMQNPRHLVRRRGQEARLRCSPMKGHSHVYWYRQLPEEGLKFMVYLQKENIIDESGMPKERFSAEFPKEGPSILRIQQVVRGDSAAYFCASSPGQGPGNTIYFGEGSWLTVV.

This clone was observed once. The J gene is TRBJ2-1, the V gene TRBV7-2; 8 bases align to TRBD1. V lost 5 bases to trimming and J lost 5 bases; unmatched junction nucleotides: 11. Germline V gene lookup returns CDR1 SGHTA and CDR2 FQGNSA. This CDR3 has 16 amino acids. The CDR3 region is CASSDRRQGTHNEQFF. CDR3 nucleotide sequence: TGTGCCAGCAGCGACCGGAGACAGGGGACCCACAATGAGCAGTTCTTC.

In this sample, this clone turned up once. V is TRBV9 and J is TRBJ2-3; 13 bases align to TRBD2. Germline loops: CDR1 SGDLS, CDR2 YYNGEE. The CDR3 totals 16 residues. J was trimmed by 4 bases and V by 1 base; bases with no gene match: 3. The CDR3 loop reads CASSVRTSGSSDTQYF. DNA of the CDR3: TGTGCCAGCAGCGTAAGGACTAGCGGGAGCTCAGATACGCAGTATTTT.

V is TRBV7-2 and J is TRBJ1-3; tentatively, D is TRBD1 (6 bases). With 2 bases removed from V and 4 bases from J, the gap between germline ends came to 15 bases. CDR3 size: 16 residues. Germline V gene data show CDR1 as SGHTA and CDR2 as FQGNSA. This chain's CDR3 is CASSLQQGASGNTIYF. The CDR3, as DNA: TGTGCCAGCAGCTTACAACAGGGAGCTTCAGGAAACACCATATATTTT.

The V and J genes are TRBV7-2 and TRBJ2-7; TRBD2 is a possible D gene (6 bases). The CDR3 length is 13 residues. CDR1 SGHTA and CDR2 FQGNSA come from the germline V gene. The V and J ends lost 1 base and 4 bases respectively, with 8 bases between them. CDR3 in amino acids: CASSLGGRYEQYF. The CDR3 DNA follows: TGTGCCAGCAGCTTAGGAGGGAGGTACGAGCAGTACTTC.

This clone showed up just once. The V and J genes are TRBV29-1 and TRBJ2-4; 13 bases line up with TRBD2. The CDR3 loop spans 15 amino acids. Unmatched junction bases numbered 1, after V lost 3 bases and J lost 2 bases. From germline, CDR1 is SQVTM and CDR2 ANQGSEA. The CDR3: CSVEGLAGTKNIQYF. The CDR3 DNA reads TGCAGCGTTGAGGGACTAGCGGGAACCAAAAACATTCAGTACTTC.

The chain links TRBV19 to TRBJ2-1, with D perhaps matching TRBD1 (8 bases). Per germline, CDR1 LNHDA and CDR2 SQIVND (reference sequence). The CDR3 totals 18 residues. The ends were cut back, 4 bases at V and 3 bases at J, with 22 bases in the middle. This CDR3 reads CASSREGWRGTGYNEQFF. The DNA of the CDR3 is TGTGCCAGTAGTAGGGAGGGGTGGAGGGGGACAGGCTACAATGAGCAGTTCTTC.

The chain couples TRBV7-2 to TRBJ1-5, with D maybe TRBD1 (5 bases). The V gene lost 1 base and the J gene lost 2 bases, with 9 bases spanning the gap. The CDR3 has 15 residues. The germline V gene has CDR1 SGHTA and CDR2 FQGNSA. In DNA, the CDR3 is TGTGCCAGCAGCTTAGGGGGGGTGGGCAATCAGCCCCAGCATTTT. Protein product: CASSLGGVGNQPQHF.

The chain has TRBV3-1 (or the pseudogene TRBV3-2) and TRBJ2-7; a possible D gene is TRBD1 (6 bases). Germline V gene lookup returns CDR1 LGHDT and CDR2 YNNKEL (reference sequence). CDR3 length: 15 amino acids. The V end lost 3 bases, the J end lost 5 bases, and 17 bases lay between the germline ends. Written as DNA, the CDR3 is TGTGCCAGCAGCCATCGGGCCGCAGGGGACGACGAGCAGTACTTC. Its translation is CASSHRAAGDDEQYF.

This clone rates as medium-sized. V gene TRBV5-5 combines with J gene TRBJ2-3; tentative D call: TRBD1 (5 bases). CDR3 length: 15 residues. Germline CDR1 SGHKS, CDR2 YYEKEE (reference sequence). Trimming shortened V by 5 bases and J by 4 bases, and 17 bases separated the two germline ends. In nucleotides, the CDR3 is TGTGCCAGCAGATTTCCCTCGACAGCTTCAGATACGCAGTATTTT. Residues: CASRFPSTASDTQYF.

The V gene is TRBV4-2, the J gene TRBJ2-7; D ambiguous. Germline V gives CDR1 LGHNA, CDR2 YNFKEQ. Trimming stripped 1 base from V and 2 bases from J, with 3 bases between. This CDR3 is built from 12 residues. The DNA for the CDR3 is TGTGCCAGCAGCCAAGGGCCCTACGAGCAGTACTTC. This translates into CASSQGPYEQYF.

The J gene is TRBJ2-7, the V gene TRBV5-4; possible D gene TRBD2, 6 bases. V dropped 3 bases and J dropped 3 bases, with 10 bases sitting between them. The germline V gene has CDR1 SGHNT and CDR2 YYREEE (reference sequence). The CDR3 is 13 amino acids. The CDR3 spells CASSWDSHYEQYF. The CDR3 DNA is TGTGCCAGCAGCTGGGACTCCCACTACGAGCAGTACTTC.

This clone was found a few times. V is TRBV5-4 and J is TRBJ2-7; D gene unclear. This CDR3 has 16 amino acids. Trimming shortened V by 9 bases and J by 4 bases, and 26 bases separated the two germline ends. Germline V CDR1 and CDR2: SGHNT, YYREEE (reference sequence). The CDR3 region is CAILKPLYTDIYEQYF. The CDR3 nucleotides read TGTGCCATCCTAAAGCCCCTTTACACAGATATATACGAGCAGTACTTC.

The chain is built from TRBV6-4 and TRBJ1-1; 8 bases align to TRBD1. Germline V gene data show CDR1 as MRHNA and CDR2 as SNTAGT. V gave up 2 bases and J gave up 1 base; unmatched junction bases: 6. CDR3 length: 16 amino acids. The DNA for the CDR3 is TGTGCCAGCAGTGACGCAGGGGGCTGGGGGAACACTGAAGCTTTCTTT. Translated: CASSDAGGWGNTEAFF.

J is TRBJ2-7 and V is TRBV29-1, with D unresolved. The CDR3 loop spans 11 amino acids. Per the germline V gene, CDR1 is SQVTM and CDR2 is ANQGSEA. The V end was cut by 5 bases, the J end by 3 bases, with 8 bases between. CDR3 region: CSVQPGYEQYF. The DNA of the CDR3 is TGCAGCGTTCAACCCGGCTACGAGCAGTACTTC.